Listed below are T cell receptor beta chains from one sample, sequenced in a study of early stage breast cancer tumors. Using immunoSEQ multiplex PCR, the repertoire was profiled, and TCRdb retains in-frame clones only, with some absent. The sample contains roughly 34,000 clones, under 80% of which appear only once. The sample comprised blood. These receptors were taken from a person aged 55 to 69 with breast cancer. CDR3s include the opening cysteine and the closing phenylalanine or tryptophan. Each record gives: J gene, V gene, CDR3 protein.

J gene: TRBJ1-5
V gene: TRBV28
CDR3 protein: CASSFTTLRGNQPQHF

J gene: TRBJ2-7
V gene: TRBV2
CDR3 protein: CASSDRRGPYEQYF

J gene: TRBJ1-2
V gene: TRBV6-1
CDR3 protein: CASSASLEQGIYGYTF

J gene: TRBJ2-7
V gene: TRBV27
CDR3 protein: CASSFAGGPYEQYF

J gene: TRBJ1-2
V gene: TRBV19
CDR3 protein: CASSIDRVGSGYTF

J gene: TRBJ2-5
V gene: TRBV28
CDR3 protein: CASSLQGRETQYF

J gene: TRBJ1-5
V gene: TRBV27
CDR3 protein: CASSLYSNSNQPQHF

J gene: TRBJ2-7
V gene: TRBV6-6
CDR3 protein: CASSYRTYEQYF

J gene: TRBJ2-1
V gene: TRBV7-9
CDR3 protein: CASSGLGDNEQFF

J gene: TRBJ1-4
V gene: TRBV27
CDR3 protein: CASRSTGSGEKLFF

J gene: TRBJ1-5
V gene: TRBV4-1
CDR3 protein: CASSREYSNQPQHF

J gene: TRBJ2-7
V gene: TRBV2
CDR3 protein: CASSEGPPGGGGQAYEQYF

J gene: TRBJ2-1
V gene: TRBV6-4
CDR3 protein: CASSGEFGGGYNEQFF

J gene: TRBJ2-7
V gene: TRBV18
CDR3 protein: CASSPLSGQEQYF

J gene: TRBJ1-4
V gene: TRBV18
CDR3 protein: CASSPPPTTPGEKLFF

J gene: TRBJ2-1
V gene: TRBV27
CDR3 protein: CASSGTSGRTYNEQFF